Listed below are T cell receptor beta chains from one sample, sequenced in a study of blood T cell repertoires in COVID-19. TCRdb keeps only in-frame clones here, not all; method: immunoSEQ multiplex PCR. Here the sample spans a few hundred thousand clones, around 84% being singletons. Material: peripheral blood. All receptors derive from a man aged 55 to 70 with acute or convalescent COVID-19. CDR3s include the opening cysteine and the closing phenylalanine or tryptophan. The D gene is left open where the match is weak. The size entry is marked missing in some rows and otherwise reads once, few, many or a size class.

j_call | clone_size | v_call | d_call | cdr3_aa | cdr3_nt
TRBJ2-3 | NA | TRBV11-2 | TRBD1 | CASSLVGQGADTQYF | TGTGCCAGCAGCTTAGTCGGACAGGGGGCAGATACGCAGTATTTT
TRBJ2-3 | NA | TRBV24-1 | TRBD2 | CATSDLGLAGADTQYF | TGTGCCACCAGTGATTTAGGCCTAGCGGGAGCAGATACGCAGTATTTT
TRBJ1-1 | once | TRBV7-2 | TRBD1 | CASSLAGGTVGAEAFF | TGTGCCAGCAGCTTAGCGGGCGGGACAGTTGGCGCTGAAGCTTTCTTT
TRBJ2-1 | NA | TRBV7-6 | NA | CASSFSDSYNEQFF | TGTGCCAGCAGCTTCTCGGACTCTTACAATGAGCAGTTCTTC
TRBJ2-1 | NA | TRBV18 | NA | CASSPPRQSSYNEQFF | TGTGCCAGCTCACCACCGAGACAGAGCTCCTACAATGAGCAGTTCTTC
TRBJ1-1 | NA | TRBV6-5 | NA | CASSIGQLNTEAFF | TGTGCCAGCAGCATCGGACAGTTGAACACTGAAGCTTTCTTT
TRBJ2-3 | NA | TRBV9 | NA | CASSLRTSAGSTRPDTQYF | TGTGCCAGCAGCCTCAGAACTTCCGCGGGGTCGACCCGGCCAGATACGCAGTATTTT
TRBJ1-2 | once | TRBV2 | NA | CASSTQGRGYGYTF | TGTGCCAGCAGCACACAGGGAAGGGGCTATGGCTACACCTTC
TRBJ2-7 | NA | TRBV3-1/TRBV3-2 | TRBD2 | CASSPWIQRGDYEQYF | TGTGCCAGCAGCCCTTGGATCCAGCGGGGGGACTACGAGCAGTACTTC
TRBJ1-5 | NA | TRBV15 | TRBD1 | CATSRSRGLVNQPQHF | TGTGCCACCAGCAGATCCAGGGGGTTGGTCAATCAGCCCCAGCATTTT
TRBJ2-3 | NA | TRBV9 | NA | CASSVEFPNTQYF | TGTGCCAGCAGCGTAGAATTCCCAAATACGCAGTATTTT
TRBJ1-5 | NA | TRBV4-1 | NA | CASSQESDQPQHF | TGCGCCAGCAGCCAAGAATCCGATCAGCCCCAGCATTTT
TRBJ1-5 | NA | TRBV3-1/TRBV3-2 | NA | CASSQDLGAENQPQHF | TGTGCCAGCAGCCAAGATCTAGGAGCCGAAAATCAGCCCCAGCATTTT
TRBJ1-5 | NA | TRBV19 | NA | CASSLEYNQPQHF | TGTGCCAGTAGCTTAGAATACAATCAGCCCCAGCATTTT
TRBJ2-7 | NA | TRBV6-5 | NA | CASSLSLGSYEQYF | TGTGCCAGCAGTTTATCCCTCGGCTCCTACGAGCAGTACTTC
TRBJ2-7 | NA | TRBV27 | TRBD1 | CASGKRGQGLGYF | TGTGCCAGCGGAAAAAGGGGACAGGGCCTTGGGTACTTC
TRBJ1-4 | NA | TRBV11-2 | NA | CASSLSQAGEKLFF | TGTGCCAGCAGCTTATCACAGGCGGGGGAAAAACTGTTTTTT
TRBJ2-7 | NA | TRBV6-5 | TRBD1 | CASRGEQGAPYEQYF | TGTGCCAGCCGGGGTGAACAGGGGGCCCCCTACGAGCAGTACTTC
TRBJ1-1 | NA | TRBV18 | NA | CASSPQTGDTEAFF | TGTGCCAGCTCACCTCAGACAGGAGACACTGAAGCTTTCTTT
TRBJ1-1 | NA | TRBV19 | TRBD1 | CASSTTGGGSTRAGAFF | TGTGCCAGTAGTACGACAGGGGGCGGCTCGACGCGGGCGGGAGCTTTCTTT
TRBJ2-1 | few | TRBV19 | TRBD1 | CASKGTASYNEQFF | TGTGCCAGTAAGGGGACAGCATCCTACAATGAGCAGTTCTTC
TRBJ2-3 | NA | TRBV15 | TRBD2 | CATSRSSGGGSQDTQYF | TGTGCCACCAGCAGATCTTCTGGCGGGGGGTCCCAAGATACGCAGTATTTT
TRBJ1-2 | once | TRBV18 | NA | CASSRLDTGGYGYTF | TGTGCCAGCTCGCGGTTGGACACGGGGGGCTATGGCTACACCTTC
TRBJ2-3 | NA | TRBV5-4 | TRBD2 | CASSRGLADLDTQYF | TGTGCCAGCAGCCGGGGACTAGCCGACTTAGATACGCAGTATTTT
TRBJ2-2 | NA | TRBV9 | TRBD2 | CASSVLASGAAGELFF | TGTGCCAGCAGCGTACTGGCTAGCGGGGCCGCTGGGGAGCTGTTTTTT
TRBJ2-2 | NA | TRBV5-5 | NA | CASSVSGHNTGELFF | TGTGCCAGCAGCGTTTCGGGACACAACACCGGGGAGCTGTTTTTT
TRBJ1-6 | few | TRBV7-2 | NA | CASSLGYDRPNSPLHF | TGTGCCAGCAGCTTAGGTTACGACAGGCCCAATTCACCCCTCCACTTT
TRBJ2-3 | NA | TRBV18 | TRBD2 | CASSRTGTTTDTQYF | TGTGCCAGCTCAAGAACCGGGACTACCACAGATACGCAGTATTTT
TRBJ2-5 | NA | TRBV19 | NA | CASSIALQETQYF | TGTGCCAGTAGTATAGCCCTACAAGAGACCCAGTACTTC
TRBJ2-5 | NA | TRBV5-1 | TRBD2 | CASSDGLAGGSETQYF | TGCGCCAGCAGCGATGGACTAGCGGGGGGTTCAGAGACCCAGTACTTC
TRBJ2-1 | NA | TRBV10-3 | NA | CAISGDREQFF | TGTGCCATCAGCGGTGATCGAGAGCAGTTCTTC
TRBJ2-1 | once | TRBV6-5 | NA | CASRQNSVDEQFF | TGTGCCAGCAGGCAGAACAGTGTCGATGAGCAGTTCTTC
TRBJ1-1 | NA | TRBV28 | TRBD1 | CASSAQGARITEAFF | TGTGCCAGCAGCGCACAGGGGGCTAGGATCACTGAAGCTTTCTTT
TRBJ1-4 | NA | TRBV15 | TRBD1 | CATSRVWQGAGLDEKLFF | TGTGCCACCAGCAGAGTTTGGCAGGGGGCGGGTTTGGATGAAAAACTGTTTTTT
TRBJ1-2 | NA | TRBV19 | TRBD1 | CASSTTGTGYGGYTF | TGTGCCAGTAGTACAACCGGGACAGGGTACGGGGGCTACACCTTC
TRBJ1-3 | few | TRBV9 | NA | CASSVDPGISGNTIYF | TGTGCCAGCAGCGTAGACCCCGGGATCTCTGGAAACACCATATATTTT
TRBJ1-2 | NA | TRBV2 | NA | CASTTGADNYGYTF | TGTGCCAGCACAACCGGCGCGGATAACTATGGCTACACCTTC